This entry features one TCR beta chain sequence. Its specificity is not known. At one end, the junction sequence differs from germline, possibly due to a read error. TCRdb reanalysed the RT-PCR reads using MiXCR and keeps one entry per CDR3 protein. The data contain about 480,000 distinct CDR3 sequences, 13% of them singletons. This record belongs to a study of response to subunit inactivated influenza vaccine. Whole-study findings and limits: Few additional T cells are recruited per seasonal influenza vaccination, authors suggested.

The CDR3 contains 18 residues. The source was PBMCs from blood, collected more than 35 days after vaccination. The chain couples TRBV12-3 or TRBV12-4 to TRBJ2-1; 11 nucleotides align to TRBD2. The sequence derives from a middle-aged man who received an inactivated influenza vaccine. CDR3 amino acids: CACSSPLKTSGSYNEQFF. The CDR3 coding sequence is TGTGCCTGCAGTTCCCCCTTAAAAACTAGCGGGAGCTACAATGAGCAGTTCTTC.